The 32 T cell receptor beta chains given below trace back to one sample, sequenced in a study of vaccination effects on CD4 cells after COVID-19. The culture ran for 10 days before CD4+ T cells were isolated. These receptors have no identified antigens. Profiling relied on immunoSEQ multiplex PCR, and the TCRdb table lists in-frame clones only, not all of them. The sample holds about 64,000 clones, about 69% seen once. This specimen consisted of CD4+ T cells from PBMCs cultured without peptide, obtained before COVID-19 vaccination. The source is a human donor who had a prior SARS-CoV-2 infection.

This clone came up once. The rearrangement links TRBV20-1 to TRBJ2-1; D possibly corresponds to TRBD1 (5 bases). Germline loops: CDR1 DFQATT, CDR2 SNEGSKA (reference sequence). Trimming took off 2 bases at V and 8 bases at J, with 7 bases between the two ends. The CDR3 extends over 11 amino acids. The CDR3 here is CSARWGDEQFF. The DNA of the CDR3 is TGCAGTGCTAGATGGGGCGATGAGCAGTTCTTC.

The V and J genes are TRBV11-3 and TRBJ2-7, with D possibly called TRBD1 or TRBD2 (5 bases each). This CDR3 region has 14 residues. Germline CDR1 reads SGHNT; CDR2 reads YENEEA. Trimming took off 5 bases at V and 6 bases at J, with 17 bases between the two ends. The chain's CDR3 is CASSPGPDRSEQYF. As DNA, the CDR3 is TGTGCCAGCAGCCCGGGACCAGATCGGAGCGAGCAGTACTTC. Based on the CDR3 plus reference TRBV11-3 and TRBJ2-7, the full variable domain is EAGVVQSPRYKIIEKKQPVAFWCNPISGHNTLYWYLQNLGQGPELLIRYENEEAVDDSQLPKDRFSAERLKGVDSTLKIQPAELGDSAVYLCASSPGPDRSEQYFGPGTRLTVT.

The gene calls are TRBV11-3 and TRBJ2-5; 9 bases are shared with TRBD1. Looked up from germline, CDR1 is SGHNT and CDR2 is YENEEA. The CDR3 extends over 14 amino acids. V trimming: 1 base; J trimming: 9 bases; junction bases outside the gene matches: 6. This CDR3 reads CASSLAGQGTAQYF. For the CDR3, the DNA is TGTGCCAGCAGCTTAGCGGGACAGGGCACGGCCCAGTACTTC.

DNA of the CDR3: TGTGCCAGCAGCGACACAGGGAGCGAATACAATGAGCAGTTCTTC. This codes for CASSDTGSEYNEQFF. The chain uses TRBV7-3 and TRBJ2-1, with D possibly being TRBD1 (6 bases). The germline gives CDR1 SGHTA, CDR2 FQGTGA. The CDR3 has 15 residues. V lost 5 bases to trimming and J lost 4 bases, with 15 bases between them.

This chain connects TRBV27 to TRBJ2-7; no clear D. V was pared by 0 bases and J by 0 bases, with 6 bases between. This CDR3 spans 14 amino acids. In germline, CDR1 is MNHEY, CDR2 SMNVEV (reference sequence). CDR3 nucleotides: TGTGCCAGCAGTTTATCACGAAACTCCTACGAGCAGTACTTC. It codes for CASSLSRNSYEQYF.

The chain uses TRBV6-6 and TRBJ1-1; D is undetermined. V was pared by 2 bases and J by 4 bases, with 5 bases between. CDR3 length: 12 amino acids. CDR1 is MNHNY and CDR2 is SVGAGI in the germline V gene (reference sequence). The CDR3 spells CASSYRITEAFF. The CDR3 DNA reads TGTGCCAGCAGTTACCGCATCACTGAAGCTTTCTTT.

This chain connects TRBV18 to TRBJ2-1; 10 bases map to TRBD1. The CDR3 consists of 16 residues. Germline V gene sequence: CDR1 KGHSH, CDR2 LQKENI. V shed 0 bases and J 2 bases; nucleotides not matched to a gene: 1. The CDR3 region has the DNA TGTGCCAGCTCACCACCCGGGACAGGGGCCTACAATGAGCAGTTCTTC. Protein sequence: CASSPPGTGAYNEQFF.

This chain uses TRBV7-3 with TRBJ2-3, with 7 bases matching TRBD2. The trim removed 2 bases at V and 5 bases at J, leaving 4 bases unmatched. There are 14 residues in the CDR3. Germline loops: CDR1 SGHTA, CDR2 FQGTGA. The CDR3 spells CASSLEGREDTQYF. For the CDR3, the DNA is TGTGCCAGCAGCTTAGAAGGGAGGGAAGATACGCAGTATTTT. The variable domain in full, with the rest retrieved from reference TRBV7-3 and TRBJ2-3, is GAGVSQTPSNKVTEKGKYVELRCDPISGHTALYWYRQSLGQGPEFLIYFQGTGAADDSGLPNDRFFAVRPEGSVSTLKIQRTERGDSAVYLCASSLEGREDTQYFGPGTRLTVL.

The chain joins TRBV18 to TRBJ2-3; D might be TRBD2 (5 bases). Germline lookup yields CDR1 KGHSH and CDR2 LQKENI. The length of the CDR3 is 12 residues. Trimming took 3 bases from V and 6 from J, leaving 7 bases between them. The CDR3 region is CASSPRVDTQYF. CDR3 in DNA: TGTGCCAGCTCACCGAGGGTCGATACGCAGTATTTT.

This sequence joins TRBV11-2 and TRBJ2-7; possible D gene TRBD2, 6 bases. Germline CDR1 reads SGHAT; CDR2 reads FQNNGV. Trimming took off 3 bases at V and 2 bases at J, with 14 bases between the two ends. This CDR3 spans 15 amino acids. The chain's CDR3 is CASSFSAGLPYEQYF. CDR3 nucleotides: TGTGCCAGCAGCTTTTCGGCGGGGCTTCCCTACGAGCAGTACTTC.

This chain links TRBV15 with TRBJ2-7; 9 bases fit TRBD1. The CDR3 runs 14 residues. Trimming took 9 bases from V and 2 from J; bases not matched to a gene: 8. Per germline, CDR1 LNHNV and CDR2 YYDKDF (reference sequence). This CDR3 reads CATSPGQGPYEQYF. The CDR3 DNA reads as TGTGCCACTTCGCCGGGACAGGGCCCCTACGAGCAGTACTTC.

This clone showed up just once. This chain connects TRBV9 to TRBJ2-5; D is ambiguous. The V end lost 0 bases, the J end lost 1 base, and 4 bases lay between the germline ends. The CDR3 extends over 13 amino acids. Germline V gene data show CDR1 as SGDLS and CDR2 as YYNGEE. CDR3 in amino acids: CASSVASQETQYF. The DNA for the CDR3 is TGTGCCAGCAGCGTAGCCTCCCAAGAGACCCAGTACTTC.

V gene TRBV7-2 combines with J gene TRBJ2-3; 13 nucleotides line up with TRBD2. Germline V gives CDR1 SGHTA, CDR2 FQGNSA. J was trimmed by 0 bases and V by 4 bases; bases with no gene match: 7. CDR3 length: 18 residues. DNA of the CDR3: TGTGCCAGCAGCTGGCGCGGGACTAGCGGGGTTAGCACAGATACGCAGTATTTT. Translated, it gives CASSWRGTSGVSTDTQYF.

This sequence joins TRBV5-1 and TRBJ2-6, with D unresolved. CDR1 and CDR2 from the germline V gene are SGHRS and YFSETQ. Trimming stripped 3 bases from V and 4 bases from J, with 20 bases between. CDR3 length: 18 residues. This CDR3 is CASSSARARDLGANVLTF. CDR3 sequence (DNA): TGCGCCAGCAGCTCGGCCCGGGCCCGTGACTTGGGGGCCAACGTCCTGACTTTC.

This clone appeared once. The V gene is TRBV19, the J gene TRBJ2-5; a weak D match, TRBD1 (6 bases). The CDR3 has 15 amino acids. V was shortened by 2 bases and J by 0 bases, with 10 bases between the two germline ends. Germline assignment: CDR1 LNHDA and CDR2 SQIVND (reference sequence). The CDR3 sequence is CASSIRQGYQETQYF. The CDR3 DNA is TGTGCCAGTAGTATACGCCAGGGGTACCAAGAGACCCAGTACTTC.

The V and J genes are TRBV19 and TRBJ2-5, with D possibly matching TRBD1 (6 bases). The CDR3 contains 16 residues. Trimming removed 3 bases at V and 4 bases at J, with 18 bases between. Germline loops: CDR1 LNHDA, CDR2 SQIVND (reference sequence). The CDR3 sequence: CASSMDFRGSLETQYF. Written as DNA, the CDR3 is TGTGCCAGTAGTATGGATTTTAGGGGGTCGCTAGAGACCCAGTACTTC.

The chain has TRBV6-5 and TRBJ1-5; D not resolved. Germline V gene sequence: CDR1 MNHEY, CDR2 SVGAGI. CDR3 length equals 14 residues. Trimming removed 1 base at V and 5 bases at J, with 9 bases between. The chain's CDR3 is CASSYFPWDQPQHF. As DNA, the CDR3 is TGTGCCAGCAGTTACTTCCCATGGGATCAGCCCCAGCATTTT.

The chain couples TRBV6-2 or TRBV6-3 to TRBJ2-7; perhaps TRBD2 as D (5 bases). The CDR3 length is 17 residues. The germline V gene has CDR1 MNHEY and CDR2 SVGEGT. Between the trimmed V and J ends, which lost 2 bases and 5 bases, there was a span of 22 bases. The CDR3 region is CASSYLSGWRVGNEQYF. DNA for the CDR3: TGTGCCAGCAGTTACCTATCCGGGTGGCGGGTCGGGAACGAGCAGTACTTC.

As DNA, the CDR3 is TGTGCCAGCAGTTTGGGCCGTGGCTACACCTTC. Translation gives CASSLGRGYTF. V and J are TRBV12-3 or TRBV12-4 and TRBJ1-2; D is undetermined. The CDR3 totals 11 residues. The V gene lost 3 bases and the J gene lost 7 bases, with 6 bases spanning the gap.

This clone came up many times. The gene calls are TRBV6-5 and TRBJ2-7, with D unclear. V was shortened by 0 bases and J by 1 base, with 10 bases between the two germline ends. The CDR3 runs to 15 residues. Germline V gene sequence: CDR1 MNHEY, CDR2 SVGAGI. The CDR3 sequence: CASSYSVLGSYEQYF. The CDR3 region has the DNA TGTGCCAGCAGTTACTCGGTGCTCGGGTCCTACGAGCAGTACTTC.

CDR3 loop: CASSHTGSYEQYF. In DNA form, the CDR3 reads TGCGCCAGCAGCCACACAGGCTCCTACGAGCAGTACTTC. J is TRBJ2-7 and V is TRBV4-1; TRBD1 is a possible D gene (5 bases). Trimming cost V 3 bases and J 0 bases, with 6 bases left between them. Germline V gene lookup returns CDR1 MGHRA and CDR2 YSYEKL. There are 13 residues in the CDR3.

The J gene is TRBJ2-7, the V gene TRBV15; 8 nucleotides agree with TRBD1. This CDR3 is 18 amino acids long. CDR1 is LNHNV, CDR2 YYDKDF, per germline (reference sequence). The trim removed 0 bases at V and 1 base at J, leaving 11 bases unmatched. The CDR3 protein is CATSRELQGAVGSYEQYF. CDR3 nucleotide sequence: TGTGCCACCAGCAGAGAACTCCAGGGGGCCGTGGGGTCCTACGAGCAGTACTTC. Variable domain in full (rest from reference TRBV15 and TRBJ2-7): DAMVIQNPRYQVTQFGKPVTLSCSQTLNHNVMYWYQQKSSQAPKLLFHYYDKDFNNEADTPDNFQSRRPNTSFCFLDIRSPGLGDTAMYLCATSRELQGAVGSYEQYFGPGTRLTVT.

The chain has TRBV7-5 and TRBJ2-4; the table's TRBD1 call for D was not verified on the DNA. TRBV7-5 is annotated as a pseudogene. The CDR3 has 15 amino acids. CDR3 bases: TGTGCCAGAAGCTCCGCAGTTCTAGCCAAAAACATTCAGTACTTC. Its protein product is CARSSAVLAKNIQYF.

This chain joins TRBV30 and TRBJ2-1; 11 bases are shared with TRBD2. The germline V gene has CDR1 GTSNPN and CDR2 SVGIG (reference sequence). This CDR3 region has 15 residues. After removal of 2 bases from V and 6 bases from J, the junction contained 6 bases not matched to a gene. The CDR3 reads CAWSWPGLAANEQFF. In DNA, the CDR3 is TGTGCCTGGAGTTGGCCGGGACTAGCGGCCAATGAGCAGTTCTTC.

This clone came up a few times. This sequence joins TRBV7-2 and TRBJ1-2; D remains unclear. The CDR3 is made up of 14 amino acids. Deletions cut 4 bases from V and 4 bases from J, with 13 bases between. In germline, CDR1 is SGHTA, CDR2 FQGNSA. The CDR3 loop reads CASSSESTAYGYTF. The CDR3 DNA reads TGTGCCAGCAGCTCCGAATCGACGGCCTATGGCTACACCTTC.

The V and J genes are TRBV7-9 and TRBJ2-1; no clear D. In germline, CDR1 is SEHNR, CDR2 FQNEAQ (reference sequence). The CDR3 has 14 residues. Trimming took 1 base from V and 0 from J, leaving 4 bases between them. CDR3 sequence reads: CASSLGGSYNEQFF. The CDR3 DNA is TGTGCCAGCAGCTTAGGAGGCTCCTACAATGAGCAGTTCTTC.

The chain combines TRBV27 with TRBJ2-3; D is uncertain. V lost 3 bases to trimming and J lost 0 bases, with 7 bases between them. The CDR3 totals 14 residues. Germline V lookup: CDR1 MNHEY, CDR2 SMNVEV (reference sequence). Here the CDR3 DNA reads TGTGCCAGCAGTTTTAGCTCCAGCACAGATACGCAGTATTTT. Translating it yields CASSFSSSTDTQYF.

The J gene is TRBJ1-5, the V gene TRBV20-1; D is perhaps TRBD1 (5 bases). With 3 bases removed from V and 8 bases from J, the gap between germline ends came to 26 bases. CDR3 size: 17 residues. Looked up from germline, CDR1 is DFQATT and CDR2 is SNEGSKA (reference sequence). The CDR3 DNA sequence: TGCAGTGCTAGTCGGACGGGGGTTGGAATGTGGAGGGAGCCCCAGCATTTT. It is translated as CSASRTGVGMWREPQHF.

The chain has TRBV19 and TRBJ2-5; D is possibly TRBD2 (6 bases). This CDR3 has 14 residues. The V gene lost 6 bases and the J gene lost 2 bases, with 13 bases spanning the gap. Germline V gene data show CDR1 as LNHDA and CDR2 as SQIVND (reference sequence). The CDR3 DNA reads TGTGCCAGTAGCTCCCAGGAGGGACAAGAGACCCAGTACTTC. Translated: CASSSQEGQETQYF.

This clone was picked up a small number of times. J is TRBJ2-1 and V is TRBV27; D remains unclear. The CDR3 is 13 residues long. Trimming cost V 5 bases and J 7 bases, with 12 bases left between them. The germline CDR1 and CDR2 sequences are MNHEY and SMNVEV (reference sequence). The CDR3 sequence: CASSPYGRNEQFF. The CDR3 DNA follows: TGTGCCAGCAGTCCCTACGGACGGAATGAGCAGTTCTTC.

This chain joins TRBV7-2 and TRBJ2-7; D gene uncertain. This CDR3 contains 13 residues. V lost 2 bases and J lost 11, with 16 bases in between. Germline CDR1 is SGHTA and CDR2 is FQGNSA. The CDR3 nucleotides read TGTGCCAGCAGCTTACAGGCCAACCCTGTGAAGTACTTC. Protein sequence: CASSLQANPVKYF.

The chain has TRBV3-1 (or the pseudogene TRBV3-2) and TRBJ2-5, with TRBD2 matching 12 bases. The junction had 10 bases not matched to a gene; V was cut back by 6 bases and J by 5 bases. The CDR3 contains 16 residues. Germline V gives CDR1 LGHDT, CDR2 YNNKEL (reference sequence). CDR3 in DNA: TGTGCCAGCAGACCTCTAGCGGGAGGGCCTTGGGAGACCCAGTACTTC. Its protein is CASRPLAGGPWETQYF.